A selection of T cell receptor beta chains follows, all from one sample in a study of cytomegalovirus exposure and HLA in healthy donors. Clones were read by immunoSEQ multiplex PCR, and TCRdb kept only the in-frame ones, dropping some. The profile covers about 130,000 clones, with 70% to 85% appearing a single time and less than 35% taken by the ten largest. Specimen: PBMCs. The receptors shown here come from a young man in good health and CMV-seropositive. Each CDR3 is given with its conserved first and last residue. The D gene is left open where the match is weak. Rows may omit the clone size; those that give it use once, few, many or a size class.

D gene	clone size	V gene	J gene	CDR3 protein	CDR3 DNA
TRBD2	-	TRBV15	TRBJ2-3	CATSRDQGGLADTDTQYF	TGTGCCACCAGCAGAGATCAAGGGGGACTAGCGGACACAGATACGCAGTATTTT
-	few	TRBV7-8	TRBJ1-2	CASSPRNRFRSYGYTF	TGTGCCAGCAGCCCCAGAAACAGGTTCCGGTCCTATGGCTACACCTTC
TRBD2	-	TRBV7-2	TRBJ2-1	CASSARLAGGPRNEQFF	TGTGCCAGCAGCGCAAGACTAGCGGGGGGGCCGAGGAATGAGCAGTTCTTC
TRBD1	-	TRBV5-6	TRBJ2-7	CASSWDRARSYEQYF	TGTGCCAGCAGCTGGGACAGGGCCAGGTCCTACGAGCAGTACTTC
-	-	TRBV7-3	TRBJ1-2	CASSPRGGGDRDYGYTF	TGTGCCAGCAGCCCAAGGGGAGGCGGGGATCGAGACTATGGCTACACCTTC
-	-	TRBV7-9	TRBJ2-2	CASSLHSGDIGELFF	TGTGCCAGCAGCTTACATTCAGGGGATATCGGGGAGCTGTTTTTT
TRBD2	-	TRBV5-1	TRBJ2-1	CASSFGLAGGPLRDEQFF	TGCGCCAGCAGCTTTGGACTAGCGGGGGGGCCCCTACGTGATGAGCAGTTCTTC
-	-	TRBV7-9	TRBJ2-5	CASSVTEETQYF	TGTGCCAGCAGCGTTACAGAAGAGACCCAGTACTTC
TRBD2	-	TRBV9	TRBJ2-1	CASSLRTSGRGNEQFF	TGTGCCAGCAGCCTCCGGACTAGCGGGAGGGGCAATGAGCAGTTCTTC
-	-	TRBV5-6	TRBJ1-5	CASSLRSGYSNQPQHF	TGTGCCAGCAGCTTGAGGTCAGGATATAGCAATCAGCCCCAGCATTTT
TRBD1	-	TRBV11-2	TRBJ2-7	CASSWTGSSYEQYF	TGTGCCAGCAGCTGGACAGGGAGTAGCTACGAGCAGTACTTC
TRBD1	few	TRBV7-9	TRBJ2-3	CASSFPPGQRQGDTQYF	TGTGCCAGCAGCTTTCCTCCAGGGCAGCGACAGGGCGATACGCAGTATTTT
-	-	TRBV18	TRBJ2-7	CASSPSQGYEQYF	TGTGCCAGCTCACCTTCACAGGGCTACGAGCAGTACTTC
-	once	TRBV4-3	TRBJ1-5	CASSQVTEPLSNQPQHF	TGCGCCAGCAGCCAAGTGACAGAACCCCTTAGCAATCAGCCCCAGCATTTT
TRBD1	-	TRBV6-5	TRBJ2-7	CASTSGGYEQYF	TGTGCCAGCACGTCAGGGGGTTACGAGCAGTACTTC
TRBD1	-	TRBV7-6	TRBJ1-1	CASSPDRGGTEAFF	TGTGCCAGCAGCCCCGACAGGGGCGGCACTGAAGCTTTCTTT
-	-	TRBV2	TRBJ1-2	CASREGGQNYGYTF	TGTGCCAGCAGAGAGGGAGGGCAAAACTATGGCTACACCTTC
TRBD1	-	TRBV6-4	TRBJ2-3	CASSAGTGGADTQYF	TGTGCCAGCAGTGCCGGGACAGGGGGCGCAGATACGCAGTATTTT
-	few	TRBV15	TRBJ1-6	CATSRDRRGSPLHF	TGTGCCACCAGCAGAGATCGTAGGGGATCACCCCTCCACTTT
TRBD1	-	TRBV18	TRBJ2-1	CASSPAGTGITNEQFF	TGTGCCAGCTCACCCGCCGGGACAGGGATAACCAATGAGCAGTTCTTC
TRBD2	once	TRBV5-1	TRBJ2-7	CASRRLAGGTYEQYF	TGCGCCAGCAGGAGACTAGCGGGGGGGACCTACGAGCAGTACTTC
TRBD1	-	TRBV27	TRBJ2-7	CASSRWDRGTYEQYF	TGTGCCAGCAGTAGATGGGACAGGGGCACCTACGAGCAGTACTTC
-	few	TRBV7-9	TRBJ2-6	CASSTRTSSGANVLTF	TGTGCCAGCAGCACACGAACTAGCTCTGGGGCCAACGTCCTGACTTTC
TRBD1	-	TRBV25-1	TRBJ2-2	CASTQTGSNTGELFF	TGTGCCAGCACCCAGACAGGGTCCAACACCGGGGAGCTGTTTTTT
TRBD1	-	TRBV10-1	TRBJ1-1	CASRGTGLNTEAFF	TGCGCCAGCAGAGGGACAGGGCTAAACACTGAAGCTTTCTTT
-	-	TRBV7-6	TRBJ1-1	CASSVNGGGGTEAFF	TGTGCCAGCAGCGTTAACGGCGGCGGGGGCACTGAAGCTTTCTTT
-	-	TRBV7-3	TRBJ1-4	CASSLTAGAGEKLFF	TGTGCCAGCAGCTTAACCGCGGGCGCGGGTGAAAAACTGTTTTTT
TRBD2	-	TRBV11-2	TRBJ2-7	CASSLGASGIHEQYF	TGTGCCAGCAGCTTAGGCGCTAGCGGGATCCACGAGCAGTACTTC
TRBD2	-	TRBV6-6	TRBJ2-3	CASSRGTSGTDTQYF	TGTGCCAGCAGTAGAGGGACTAGCGGCACAGATACGCAGTATTTT
-	-	TRBV6-5	TRBJ2-3	CASSRKDRTTDTQYF	TGTGCCAGCAGTCGGAAGGACAGAACCACAGATACGCAGTATTTT
TRBD1	-	TRBV7-2	TRBJ1-5	CASSSYPGTGYSNQPQHF	TGTGCCAGCAGCTCTTATCCGGGGACAGGTTATAGCAATCAGCCCCAGCATTTT
TRBD2	-	TRBV18	TRBJ2-4	CASSPPTSGRGGIQYF	TGTGCCAGCTCACCTCCGACTAGCGGGAGAGGAGGCATTCAGTACTTC
TRBD1	-	TRBV5-5	TRBJ2-1	CASSLLGQGVDEQFF	TGTGCCAGCAGCTTGTTGGGACAGGGAGTCGATGAGCAGTTCTTC
TRBD2	-	TRBV7-9	TRBJ2-7	CASSLVGGRITGSYEQYF	TGTGCCAGCAGCTTAGTCGGCGGGAGGATTACGGGCTCCTACGAGCAGTACTTC
TRBD2	-	TRBV9	TRBJ2-3	CASSVASGGSSTDTQYF	TGTGCCAGCAGCGTAGCCAGCGGGGGGTCGAGCACAGATACGCAGTATTTT
-	few	TRBV7-2	TRBJ1-2	CASSLVSVNYGYTF	TGTGCCAGCAGCTTAGTCTCAGTCAACTATGGCTACACCTTC
TRBD2	-	TRBV18	TRBJ2-3	CASSLQRAGGPRWADTQYF	TGTGCCAGCTCACTCCAAAGAGCGGGGGGGCCCCGCTGGGCAGATACGCAGTATTTT
-	-	TRBV7-2	TRBJ2-1	CASSLVGVGSYNEQFF	TGTGCCAGCAGCTTAGTAGGAGTAGGTTCCTACAATGAGCAGTTCTTC
-	-	TRBV2	TRBJ2-5	CASNRAPQETQYF	TGTGCCAGCAACCGCGCCCCCCAAGAGACCCAGTACTTC
TRBD1	-	TRBV7-2	TRBJ1-1	CASSPWTGNTEAFF	TGTGCCAGCAGCCCGTGGACAGGGAACACTGAAGCTTTCTTT
-	-	TRBV5-6	TRBJ1-3	CASSLGGSSGNTIYF	TGTGCCAGCAGCTTGGGCGGCAGCTCTGGAAACACCATATATTTT
TRBD2	-	TRBV5-1	TRBJ2-3	CASRPSGRTTDTQYF	TGCGCCAGCCGCCCTAGCGGGAGAACGACAGATACGCAGTATTTT
TRBD1	-	TRBV29-1	TRBJ1-2	CSVVRDRGLPNYGYTF	TGCAGCGTGGTGCGGGACAGGGGGCTCCCTAACTATGGCTACACCTTC
-	-	TRBV5-1	TRBJ2-2	CASSLAVNTGELFF	TGCGCCAGCAGCTTGGCAGTGAACACCGGGGAGCTGTTTTTT
-	-	TRBV12-5	TRBJ2-5	CASGPMGGAYQETQYF	TGTGCTAGTGGCCCGATGGGGGGGGCCTATCAAGAGACCCAGTACTTC
TRBD2	-	TRBV7-2	TRBJ2-2	CASSTRLAGGTGELFF	TGTGCCAGCAGCACGAGACTAGCGGGGGGCACCGGGGAGCTGTTTTTT
-	-	TRBV5-1	TRBJ2-7	CASSGRGYEQYF	TGCGCCAGCAGCGGGCGGGGCTACGAGCAGTACTTC
TRBD2	-	TRBV6-6	TRBJ2-7	CASSKLAGHPEQYF	TGTGCCAGCAGTAAACTAGCGGGCCACCCTGAGCAGTACTTC
TRBD1	few	TRBV6-1	TRBJ2-7	CASLRDRTYEQYF	TGTGCCAGTCTCCGGGACAGGACCTACGAGCAGTACTTC
-	-	TRBV9	TRBJ2-2	CASRGGGTNTGELFF	TGTGCCAGCAGGGGGGGAGGAACGAACACCGGGGAGCTGTTTTTT
TRBD2	-	TRBV27	TRBJ2-2	CASRKGLAGGYTGELFF	TGTGCCAGCAGGAAGGGACTAGCGGGAGGGTACACCGGGGAGCTGTTTTTT
-	-	TRBV2	TRBJ1-1	CASSGNGYTEAFF	TGTGCCAGCAGTGGAAACGGGTACACTGAAGCTTTCTTT
-	once	TRBV12-5	TRBJ2-7	CASGLAQGAYEQYF	TGTGCTAGTGGTTTGGCCCAAGGGGCCTACGAGCAGTACTTC
-	-	TRBV21-1	TRBJ1-2	CASSKGRTGAHYGYTF	TGTGCCAGCAGCAAAGGGCGGACAGGGGCCCACTATGGCTACACCTTC
-	-	TRBV29-1	TRBJ1-1	CSVELRGTEAFF	TGCAGCGTTGAGCTTAGGGGCACTGAAGCTTTCTTT
TRBD1	many	TRBV7-2	TRBJ1-1	CASSPRTGRGNTEAFF	TGTGCCAGCAGCCCGAGGACAGGGCGGGGGAACACTGAAGCTTTCTTT
-	-	TRBV14	TRBJ1-4	CASSLRGGREKLFF	TGTGCCAGCAGCCTCCGGGGGGGGCGTGAAAAACTGTTTTTT
-	-	TRBV5-1	TRBJ1-1	CASRAAGPNTEAFF	TGCGCCAGCAGAGCGGCGGGACCGAACACTGAAGCTTTCTTT
-	once	TRBV5-4	TRBJ1-4	CASSLGGVREKLFF	TGTGCCAGCAGCTTGGGGGGAGTCAGGGAAAAACTGTTTTTT
TRBD1	-	TRBV11-2	TRBJ2-1	CASSSYDRGLYNEQFF	TGTGCCAGCAGCTCGTACGACAGGGGGCTCTACAATGAGCAGTTCTTC